The 28 T cell receptor beta chains given below trace back to one sample, sequenced in a study of CD4 and CD8 cells across lung adenocarcinoma regions. Each CDR3 protein gets one entry after TCRdb re-called the PCR reads with MiXCR. The table lists about 25,000 distinct CDR3 sequences, roughly half of them singletons, with less than 50% in the top ten. Source material: CD8+ T cells from the center of a lung tumor. The receptors shown here come from a male donor with lung adenocarcinoma. The CD4 and CD8 labels of this study may be unreliable.

On this clonotype: The junction does not match germline at one end; this may be a read error. The rearrangement uses TRBV6-1 and TRBJ2-3; 12 bases line up with TRBD1. Germline CDR1 reads MNHNS; CDR2 reads SASEGT. The CDR3 consists of 14 residues. CDR3 DNA: TGTGCCAGCAGGGGACAGGGGGCGCGAGATACGCAGTATTTC. As protein: CASRGQGARDTQYF.

The rearrangement uses TRBV10-3 and TRBJ2-7; D call uncertain. The germline CDR1 and CDR2 sequences are ENHRY and SYGVKD. This CDR3 has 11 residues. Written as DNA, the CDR3 is TGTGAGGCCACGGGCAACAATGCGCAGTACTTC. It is translated as CEATGNNAQYF.

At least ten counts were recorded for this clonotype. Here the CDR3 DNA reads TGCGCCAGCAGCTCAGGAGGAAATCAAGAGACCCAGTACTTC. It is translated as CASSSGGNQETQYF. The rearrangement joins TRBV5-1 to TRBJ2-5; D is possibly TRBD2 (5 bases). V shed 3 bases and J shed 2 bases, with 11 bases lying between them. The CDR3 length is 14 residues. Germline V gives CDR1 SGHRS, CDR2 YFSETQ.

This chain joins TRBV6-1 and TRBJ2-3; 8 bases are a match to TRBD2. V dropped 6 bases and J dropped 5; count of bases not matched to a gene: 7. This CDR3 is 14 amino acids long. Germline-derived CDR1 and CDR2 are MNHNS and SASEGT. This chain's CDR3 is CASRPPGGEDTQYF. In DNA form, the CDR3 reads TGTGCCAGCAGGCCTCCGGGGGGGGAAGATACGCAGTATTTT.

Remarks on this clonotype: One end of the junction fails to match germline, which may point to a read error. The chain has TRBV6-1 and TRBJ2-1; TRBD2 agrees at 7 bases. CDR1 and CDR2 (germline): MNHNS, SASEGT. The length of the CDR3 is 16 residues. The chain's CDR3 is CASRETRASGTNEQFF. As DNA, the CDR3 is TGTGCCAGCAGGGAAACGCGGGCTAGCGGCACCAATGAGCAGTTCTTT.

Of note for this clonotype: A read error may account for a junction end that differs from germline. This chain joins TRBV27 and TRBJ2-3, with D maybe TRBD2 (7 bases). This CDR3 contains 16 residues. The V gene's germline CDR1 is MNHEY and CDR2 SMNVEV (reference sequence). Written as DNA, the CDR3 is TGTGCCAGCAGGGGATCGGGGGGCGTCTCCACAGAGACCCAGTATTTC. Translation gives CASRGSGGVSTETQYF.

The V and J genes are TRBV11-2 and TRBJ2-1, with TRBD2 identical over 12 bases. CDR3 length: 17 residues. Trimming cost V 0 bases and J 8 bases; bases outside gene matches: 8. The V gene's germline CDR1 is SGHAT and CDR2 FQNNGV. In DNA form, the CDR3 reads TGTGCCAGCAGCTTAGATCCTAGCGGGAGGGTAGGGGATGAGCAGTTCTTC. Translation gives CASSLDPSGRVGDEQFF.

This clonotype was seen many times. The chain combines TRBV12-5 with TRBJ2-1, with TRBD2 matching over 11 bases. The CDR3 has 15 residues. Germline-derived CDR1 and CDR2 are LGHNT and FRNRAP. V was clipped by 6 bases and J by 3 bases; unmatched bases: 4. CDR3 sequence: CASGHTSGSYNEQFF. The CDR3 DNA reads as TGTGCTAGTGGCCATACTAGCGGGAGCTACAATGAGCAGTTCTTC.

This clonotype is classed as medium-sized. The chain recombines TRBV27 with TRBJ2-1; 7 bases agree with TRBD2. V lost 0 bases and J lost 10; bases outside the gene matches: 15. Germline lookup yields CDR1 MNHEY and CDR2 SMNVEV (reference sequence). The CDR3 sequence is 17 residues long. This CDR3 is CASSLSVGGSYPREQFF. DNA of the CDR3: TGTGCCAGCAGTTTATCGGTCGGCGGGAGTTACCCGAGAGAGCAGTTCTTC.

The gene calls are TRBV15 and TRBJ2-7, with TRBD2 matching 9 bases. Germline V gene sequence: CDR1 LNHNV, CDR2 YYDKDF (reference sequence). This CDR3 is 16 amino acids long. J lost 3 bases, V lost 2 bases, and 8 bases had no gene match. CDR3 DNA sequence: TGTGCCACCAGCAGATGGGTTAGCGGGAGCGACTACGAGCAGTACTTC. Its translation is CATSRWVSGSDYEQYF.

The chain carries TRBV6-1 and TRBJ2-3; 8 nucleotides align to TRBD2. CDR3 size: 16 residues. J lost 3 bases, V lost 1 base, and 6 bases had no gene match. Germline CDR1 reads MNHNS; CDR2 reads SASEGT. In DNA, the CDR3 is TGTGCCAGCAGTGAAGACACGGGAGGGGCGACAGATACGCAGTATTTT. It specifies CASSEDTGGATDTQYF.

V usage is TRBV10-1 and J usage is TRBJ2-5, with a weak D call TRBD2 (6 bases). CDR3 size: 13 residues. The ends were cut back, 2 bases at V and 2 bases at J, with 6 bases in the middle. Germline V gene sequence: CDR1 WNHNN, CDR2 SYGVQD (reference sequence). CDR3 in amino acids: CASSEGTQETQYF. For the CDR3, the DNA is TGCGCCAGCAGTGAGGGGACTCAAGAGACCCAGTACTTC.

This chain uses TRBV6-1 with TRBJ2-3, with 7 nucleotides matching TRBD1. There are 15 residues in the CDR3. The germline V gene encodes CDR1 MNHNS and CDR2 SASEGT. V lost 6 bases and J lost 10; bases outside the gene matches: 16. CDR3 in amino acids: CASSGQAVGTGAQYF. The CDR3 nucleotides are TGTGCCAGCAGCGGCCAGGCTGTTGGCACAGGGGCGCAGTATTTT.

This clonotype showed up many times. The chain joins TRBV27 to TRBJ2-3; 9 bases line up with TRBD1. This CDR3 is built from 15 residues. V trimming: 6 bases; J trimming: 3 bases; junction bases outside the gene matches: 7. Germline CDR1 reads MNHEY; CDR2 reads SMNVEV (reference sequence). DNA for the CDR3: TGTGCCAGCAGAAAAAGGGACAGGGTAACAGATACGCAGTATTTT. Amino acids: CASRKRDRVTDTQYF.

A word on this clonotype: The junction differs from germline at one of its ends, possibly a read error. The rearrangement links TRBV27 to TRBJ1-6; 8 nucleotides match TRBD1. This CDR3 spans 16 amino acids. CDR1 MNHEY and CDR2 SMNVEV come from the germline V gene (reference sequence). The CDR3 coding sequence is TGTGCCAGCAGTTTACGCAGGGGGCAGGACAATCAGCCCCTCCATTTT. Protein: CASSLRRGQDNQPLHF.

The chain carries TRBV10-3 and TRBJ2-1, with D possibly being TRBD1 or TRBD2 (5 bases each). The CDR3 is 16 residues long. The germline gives CDR1 ENHRY, CDR2 SYGVKD. The V end lost 0 bases, the J end lost 7 bases, and 16 bases lay between the germline ends. The CDR3 sequence: CAISESGVRVRNEQFF. CDR3 coding DNA: TGTGCCATCAGTGAGTCCGGGGTCAGGGTGCGGAATGAGCAGTTCTTC.

The J gene is TRBJ2-3, the V gene TRBV3-1; 10 bases agree with TRBD2. The germline V gene encodes CDR1 LGHDT and CDR2 YNNKEL (reference sequence). The CDR3 has 20 residues. V lost 3 bases to trimming and J lost 2 bases; unmatched junction nucleotides: 17. Here the CDR3 reads CASSHKSLLAGGGYTDTQYF. Written as DNA, the CDR3 is TGTGCCAGCAGCCACAAAAGTTTATTAGCGGGAGGCGGATACACAGATACGCAGTATTTT.

The chain carries TRBV6-1 and TRBJ2-2; D possibly corresponds to TRBD1 (5 bases). The V and J ends lost 6 bases and 13 bases respectively, with 18 bases between them. The germline gives CDR1 MNHNS, CDR2 SASEGT. The length of the CDR3 is 13 residues. CDR3 amino acids: CASRPGFTETLFF. CDR3 sequence (DNA): TGTGCCAGCAGGCCAGGGTTCACCGAGACGCTGTTTTTT.

Comments on this clonotype: One junction end disagrees with the germline gene, perhaps due to a read error. This chain joins TRBV6-1 and TRBJ2-5, with TRBD2 matching over 9 bases. CDR3 length: 14 residues. The germline V gene encodes CDR1 MNHNS and CDR2 SASEGT. This chain's CDR3 is CAGRGAGGPETQYF. Written as DNA, the CDR3 is TGTGCGGGCAGAGGGGCGGGAGGGCCAGAGACGCAGTATTTC.

The rearrangement uses TRBV20-1 and TRBJ1-6; no reliable D call. The CDR3 runs to 15 residues. The V and J ends lost 0 bases and 8 bases respectively, with 14 bases between them. CDR1 is DFQATT, CDR2 SNEGSKA, per germline (reference sequence). CDR3 coding DNA: TGCAGTGCTAGAGACTTGGCTTTTGAGCATTCACCCCTCCACTTT. This gives the protein CSARDLAFEHSPLHF.

The table lists this clonotype with many counts. A much larger clone is a single base away; this may be a read error. The chain is built from TRBV6-1 and TRBJ2-1; 12 nucleotides match TRBD2. TRBJ2-7 explains the end of the DNA better; the J call may be wrong. Germline loops: CDR1 MNHNS, CDR2 SASEGT. CDR3 length: 15 amino acids. CDR3 sequence: CASSETSGSGNEQYF. CDR3 sequence (DNA): TGTGCCAGCAGTGAGACTAGCGGGAGTGGGAATGAGCAGTACTTC.

CDR3 protein: CAWSVSHQGSNYGYTF. In nucleotides, the CDR3 is TGTGCCTGGAGTGTATCACACCAGGGGTCCAACTATGGCTACACCTTC. V is TRBV30 and J is TRBJ1-2, with a possible D match to TRBD1 (6 bases). Per the germline V gene, CDR1 is GTSNPN and CDR2 is SVGIG (reference sequence). This CDR3 contains 16 residues. V gave up 0 bases and J gave up 2 bases, with 16 bases separating them.

The sample holds one count of this clonotype. Mismatch with germline at one junction end may stem from a read error. The chain couples TRBV10-1 to TRBJ2-3; D tentatively fits TRBD1 or TRBD2 (5 bases each). Germline assignment: CDR1 WNHNN and CDR2 SYGVQD (reference sequence). The CDR3 is made up of 15 amino acids. CDR3 in amino acids: CASSPLGAHPETQYF. CDR3 coding DNA: TGCGCCAGCAGCCCACTAGGGGCCCACCCAGAGACGCAGTATTTT.

This rearrangement joins TRBV10-1 to TRBJ2-2; possible D gene TRBD2, 7 bases. Matching the DNA end better, TRBJ2-3 makes the J call doubtful. The CDR3 contains 16 residues. Germline CDR1 and CDR2: WNHNN and SYGVQD (reference sequence). Here the CDR3 DNA reads TGCGCCAGCAGTGAGTCGGGCGGGAGAGACACAGGGACGCAGTATTTT. It yields the protein CASSESGGRDTGTQYF.

At least ten counts were recorded for this clonotype. The chain joins TRBV7-2 to TRBJ2-1; possibly TRBD2 for D (6 bases). The J call may be in error: the DNA end matches TRBJ2-7 better. CDR3 length equals 15 residues. The germline gives CDR1 SGHTA, CDR2 FQGNSA. DNA of the CDR3: TGTGCCAGCAGCTTAGATGGCGGGATGGCCCACGAGCAGTACTTC. Translated, it gives CASSLDGGMAHEQYF.

Details on this clonotype: This likely comes from a read error, as the CDR3 has no conserved phenylalanine or tryptophan at its end. Because the CDR3's place on the DNA is in doubt, the DNA is left out and the CDR3 is given as listed by TCRdb. CDR3 in amino acids: CASSGDTLGTWHS. The gene calls are TRBV11-1 and TRBJ2-5; TRBD1, as called in the table, went unchecked against the DNA. CDR1 and CDR2 (germline): SGHAT, FQDESV (reference sequence). The CDR3 spans 13 amino acids, including both terminal residues.

Comments on this clonotype: The junction departs from germline at one end; a sequencing error may be responsible. V usage is TRBV6-1 and J usage is TRBJ2-3; 9 nucleotides line up with TRBD2. This CDR3 is built from 15 residues. The germline V gene has CDR1 MNHNS and CDR2 SASEGT. CDR3 protein: CASVKVGLATDTQYF. Written as DNA, the CDR3 is TGTGCCAGCGTCAAGGTCGGACTAGCGACAGACACGCAGTATTTT.

This clonotype was observed at least ten times. The chain joins TRBV7-2 to TRBJ2-3; TRBD1 aligns across 8 bases. Germline CDR1 reads SGHTA; CDR2 reads FQGNSA. Unmatched junction bases numbered 8, after V lost 7 bases and J lost 5 bases. The CDR3 has 14 residues. CDR3 in amino acids: CASTATGVRDTQYF. CDR3 coding DNA: TGTGCCAGCACCGCGACAGGGGTGAGAGATACGCAGTATTTT.